This TCR beta chain is drawn from a study of T-cell reconstitution after alpha-beta-depleted transplantation in children. For TCRbeta, the library was prepared with unique molecular identifiers. MiXCR, run by TCRdb on the PCR reads, gives a single entry per CDR3 protein. In the table there are approximately 640,000 distinct CDR3 sequences, approximately 16% of which are singletons. CDR1 and CDR2 from the germline V gene are DFQATT and SNEGSKA (reference sequence). The ends were cut back, 1 base at V and 2 bases at J, with 13 bases in the middle. This CDR3 contains 15 residues. This clonotype was recorded many times.

This TCR was sampled from a human donor who donated a stem cell graft to a child with acute myeloid leukemia. The V call is TRBV20-1, the J call TRBJ2-3, with D possibly TRBD2 on 5 matching bases. The material sequenced was PBMCs from the stem cell graft donor, taken from the stem cell graft. In DNA form, the CDR3 reads TGCAGTGCTAGAGTTCCAGCGGCCTACACAGATACGCAGTATTTT. The encoded protein is CSARVPAAYTDTQYF.